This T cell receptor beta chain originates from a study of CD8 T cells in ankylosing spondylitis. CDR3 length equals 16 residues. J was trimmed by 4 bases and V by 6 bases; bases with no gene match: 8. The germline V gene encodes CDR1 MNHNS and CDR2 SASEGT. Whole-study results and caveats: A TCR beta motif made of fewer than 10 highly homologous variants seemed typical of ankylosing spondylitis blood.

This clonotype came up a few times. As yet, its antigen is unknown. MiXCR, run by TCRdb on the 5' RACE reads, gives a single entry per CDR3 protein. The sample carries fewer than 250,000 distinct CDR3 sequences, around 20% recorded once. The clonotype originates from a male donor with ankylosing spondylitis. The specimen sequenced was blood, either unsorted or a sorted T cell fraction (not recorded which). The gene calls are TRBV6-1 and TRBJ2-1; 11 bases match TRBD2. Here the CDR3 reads CASSLLAGGLYNEQFF. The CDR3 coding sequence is TGTGCCAGCAGCCTTCTAGCGGGGGGCCTTTACAATGAGCAGTTCTTC.